This T cell receptor beta chain was identified during a study of shared clonotypes between healthy human individuals. Study-wide results and limits: Naive subsets usually exceeded memory subsets in estimated richness.

Donation came from healthy HIV-negative adults that had no recent acute infections or vaccinations. Trimming stripped 4 bases from V and 1 base from J, with 7 bases between. The CDR3 totals 13 residues. Germline assignment: CDR1 WNHNN and CDR2 SYGVQD (reference sequence). Remarks on this clone: Its target is unknown.

The data were produced by immunoSEQ multiplex PCR, yet TCRdb's version contains in-frame clones alone and is incomplete. The repertoire holds about a million clones, 70% to 85% seen once, with approximately 1.5% in the top ten. This chain links TRBV10-1 with TRBJ1-1, with D possibly TRBD1 on 6 matching bases. The sequence came from a man younger than 35 in good health. The specimen was memory CD4+ T cells sorted from blood. Subset noted: CD45RA-negative fraction. The CDR3 DNA is TGCGCCAGCAGTGGGGGACAGAACACTGAAGCTTTCTTT. This gives the protein CASSGGQNTEAFF.